This T cell receptor (beta chain) derives from a study of PD-1 blockade in classical Hodgkin lymphoma. Study-level results: Causes of the repertoire differences remain undefined, possibly disease activity or prior therapy. It was CD4+ TCR diversity, not CD8+, that rose significantly by C4D1. The diversity seen at baseline in complete responders resembled that of newly diagnosed patients.

With regard to this clone: Antigen: not known.

Every patient experienced relapse after autologous stem cell transplantation, and brentuximab vedotin exposure varied. Deletions cut 4 bases from V and 3 bases from J, with 16 bases between. The CDR3 covers 16 residues. Germline assignment: CDR1 SGHDT and CDR2 YYEEEE. Libraries were prepared by immunoSEQ multiplex PCR; TCRdb keeps only in-frame clonotypes and omits some of them. The sample has tens of thousands of clones; over 70% are singletons. The chain uses TRBV5-6 and TRBJ1-4, with D tentatively TRBD1 (5 bases). The sequencing used peripheral blood mononuclear cells (PBMCs), collected before the second cycle of nivolumab. The TCR sequence derives from a human donor with classical Hodgkin lymphoma. The CDR3: CASSRRTGGANEKLFF. As DNA, the CDR3 is TGTGCCAGCAGCAGGCGGACCGGGGGAGCTAATGAAAAACTGTTTTTT. The variable domain in full, completed from reference TRBV5-6 and TRBJ1-4, reads DAGVTQSPTHLIKTRGQQVTLRCSPKSGHDTVSWYQQALGQGPQFIFQYYEEEERQRGNFPDRFSGHQFPNYSSELNVNALLLGDSALYLCASSRRTGGANEKLFFGSGTQLSVL.